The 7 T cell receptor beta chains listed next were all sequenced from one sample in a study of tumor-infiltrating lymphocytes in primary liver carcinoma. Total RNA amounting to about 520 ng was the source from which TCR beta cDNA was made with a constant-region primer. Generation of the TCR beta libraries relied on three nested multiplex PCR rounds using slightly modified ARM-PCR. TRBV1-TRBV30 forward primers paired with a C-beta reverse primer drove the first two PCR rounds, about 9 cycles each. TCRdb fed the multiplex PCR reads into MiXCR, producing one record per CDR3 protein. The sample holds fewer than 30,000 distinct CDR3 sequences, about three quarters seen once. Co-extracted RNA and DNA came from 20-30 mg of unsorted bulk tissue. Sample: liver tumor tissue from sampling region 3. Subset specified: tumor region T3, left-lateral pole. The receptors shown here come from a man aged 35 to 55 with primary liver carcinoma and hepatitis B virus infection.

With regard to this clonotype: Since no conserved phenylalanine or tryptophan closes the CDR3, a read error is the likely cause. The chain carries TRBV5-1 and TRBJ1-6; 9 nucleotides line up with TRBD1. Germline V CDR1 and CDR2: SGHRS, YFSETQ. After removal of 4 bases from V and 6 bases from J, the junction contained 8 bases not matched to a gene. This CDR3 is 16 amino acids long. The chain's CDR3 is CASSPGSGQGNSPLHS. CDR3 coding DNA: TGCGCCAGCAGCCCAGGGTCGGGACAGGGTAATTCACCCCTCCACTCT.

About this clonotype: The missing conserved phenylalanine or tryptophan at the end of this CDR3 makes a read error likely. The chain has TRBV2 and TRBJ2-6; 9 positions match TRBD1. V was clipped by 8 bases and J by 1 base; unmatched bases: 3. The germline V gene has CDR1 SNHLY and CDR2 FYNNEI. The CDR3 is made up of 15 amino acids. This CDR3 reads CASGTGLSGANVLTI. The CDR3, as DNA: TGTGCCAGCGGGACAGGGCTTTCTGGGGCCAACGTCCTGACTATA.

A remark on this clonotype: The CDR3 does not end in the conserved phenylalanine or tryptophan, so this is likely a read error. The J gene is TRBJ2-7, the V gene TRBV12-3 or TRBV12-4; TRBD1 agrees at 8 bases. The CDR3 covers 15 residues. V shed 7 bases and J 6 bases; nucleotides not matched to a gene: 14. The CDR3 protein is CASIPQGARGSEQYL. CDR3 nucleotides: TGTGCCAGCATACCTCAGGGGGCACGAGGCAGCGAGCAGTACCTC.

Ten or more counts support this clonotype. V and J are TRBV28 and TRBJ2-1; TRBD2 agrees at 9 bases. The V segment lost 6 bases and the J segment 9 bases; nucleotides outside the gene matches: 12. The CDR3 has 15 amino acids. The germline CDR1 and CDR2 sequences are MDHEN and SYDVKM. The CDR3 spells CASRDPSGVSGEQFF. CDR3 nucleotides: TGTGCCAGCAGGGACCCTAGCGGGGTGTCGGGTGAGCAGTTCTTC. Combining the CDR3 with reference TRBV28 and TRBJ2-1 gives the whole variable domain DVKVTQSSRYLVKRTGEKVFLECVQDMDHENMFWYRQDPGLGLRLIYFSYDVKMKEKGDIPEGYSVSREKKERFSLILESASTNQTSMYLCASRDPSGVSGEQFFGPGTRLTVL.

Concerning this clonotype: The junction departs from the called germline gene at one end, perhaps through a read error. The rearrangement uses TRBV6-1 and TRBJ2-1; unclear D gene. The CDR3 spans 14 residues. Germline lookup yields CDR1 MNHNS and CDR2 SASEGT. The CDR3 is CTSSGSLNYNEQFF. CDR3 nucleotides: TGTACCAGCAGTGGATCCCTCAACTATAATGAGCAGTTCTTC.

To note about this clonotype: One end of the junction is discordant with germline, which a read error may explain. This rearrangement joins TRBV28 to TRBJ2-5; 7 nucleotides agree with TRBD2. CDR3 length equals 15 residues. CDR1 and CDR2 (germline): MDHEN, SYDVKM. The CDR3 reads CAGNERREIIEAQYF. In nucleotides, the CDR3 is TGTGCCGGCAATGAAAGGCGGGAGATCATAGAGGCCCAGTACTTC.

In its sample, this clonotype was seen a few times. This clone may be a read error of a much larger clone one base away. CDR3 bases: TGTGTCAGCAGTTCAATGGGGACAGGGTTCAATTCACCCCTCCACTTT. Translated: CVSSSMGTGFNSPLHF. V and J are TRBV12-3 or TRBV12-4 and TRBJ1-6; 9 nucleotides align to TRBD1. This CDR3 has 16 amino acids.